The clone carrying this T cell receptor beta chain appeared many times. A clone one base away is much larger, so this may be a read error. This sample is drawn from a study of blood T cells in healthy people across ages. Overall study context: Template switching recovered approximately one barcoded beta molecule for every two T cells.

Primed by a sample-barcoded 5' primer and a J-beta primer mix, a second PCR proceeded for about 6 to 11 cycles. A single record per CDR3 protein comes from TCRdb applying MiXCR to the 5' RACE reads. The table lists hundreds of thousands of distinct CDR3 sequences, roughly 30% of them singletons. Collection of 9 to 10 milliliters of peripheral blood was performed for each donor. Specimen: blood. This sequence was found in an elderly woman in good health.

CDR3 region: CSVVLLTGGAMEYNEQYF. In nucleotides, the CDR3 is TGCAGCGTTGTTCTCTTGACAGGGGGCGCGATGGAGTACAATGAGCAGTACTTC. The chain combines TRBV29-1 with TRBJ2-5; 10 nucleotides match TRBD1. Germline lookup yields CDR1 SQVTM and CDR2 ANQGSEA. V was clipped by 4 bases and J by 11 bases; unmatched bases: 25. The CDR3 loop spans 18 amino acids.